The clone carrying this T cell receptor (beta chain) occurred a few times. What it recognizes is unknown. Per the germline V gene, CDR1 is DFQATT and CDR2 is SNEGSKA (reference sequence). The trim removed 2 bases at V and 5 bases at J, leaving 4 bases unmatched. The CDR3 has 14 amino acids. The source of the sample is a study of CD8 T cells in ankylosing spondylitis. The study's findings and limits: For ankylosing spondylitis blood, a TCR beta motif of several highly homologous variants appeared characteristic. It was reported that disease-linked clones were significantly enriched in matched ankylosing spondylitis synovial fluid.

TCRdb re-analysed the 5' RACE reads in MiXCR, keeping a single row per CDR3 protein. The repertoire holds about 450,000 distinct CDR3 sequences, with roughly a quarter as singletons. V and J are TRBV20-1 and TRBJ2-3; 10 positions match TRBD2. Sample: blood, either unsorted or a sorted T cell fraction (not recorded which). This TCR came from a male donor with ankylosing spondylitis. CDR3 amino acids: CSARLAGVLDTQYF. In DNA form, the CDR3 reads TGCAGTGCTAGACTAGCGGGAGTTCTAGATACGCAGTATTTT.